This entry describes one T cell receptor (beta chain). The antigen is not known. Within the sample, other DNA sequences also encode this same CDR3. This entry belongs to a study of shared clonotypes between healthy human individuals. TCRdb's copy holds only in-frame clones and misses some; the assay was immunoSEQ multiplex PCR. This sample yields 2.3 million or so clones, of which over 85% are seen a single time; under 0.45% belongs to the top ten. Negatively enriched CD4+ T cells were divided by CD45RA into naive and memory. Study-level results: In this cohort, only blood was sampled, and tissue repertoires likely differ.

Trimming removed 5 bases from V and 4 bases from J; junction bases left unmatched: 2. The CDR3 spans 13 residues. Germline assignment: CDR1 MDHEN and CDR2 SYDVKM. This sequence was found in a man aged 18 to 35 in good health. Some clones in this sample may be carry-over from other donors' samples. The rearrangement joins TRBV28 to TRBJ1-1, with 9 nucleotides matching TRBD1. Sequencing input: naive CD4+ T cells from PBMCs. Regarding subset: CD45RA+ positively selected. As DNA, the CDR3 is TGTGCCAGCAGTCTACAGGGGGCCACTGAAGCTTTCTTT. It is translated as CASSLQGATEAFF.